This is a list of T cell receptor beta chains from one sample in a study of cytomegalovirus exposure and HLA in healthy donors. Profiling relied on immunoSEQ multiplex PCR, and the TCRdb table lists in-frame clones only, not all of them. The sample has 120,000 or so clones, around 73% seen once; the top ten hold 6.5% to 9%. The sequenced material came from PBMCs. These receptors all stem from a woman aged 40 to 50 in good health and CMV-seropositive. CDR3s include the opening cysteine and the closing phenylalanine or tryptophan. Each record gives: clone size, V gene, D gene, J gene, CDR3 DNA, CDR3 protein. The D gene is left open where the match is weak. A row's size may be missing; if present it is once, few, many or a size class.

>.|TRBV6-1|.|TRBJ1-2
TGTGCCAGCAGTGACAGGGATCGGGACTATGGCTACACCTTC
CASSDRDRDYGYTF
>.|TRBV12-5|TRBD1|TRBJ1-1
TGTGCTAGTGGAAAGTACAGGGGAACTGAAGCTTTCTTT
CASGKYRGTEAFF
>few|TRBV6-1|.|TRBJ2-3
TGTGCCAGCAGTGCTTATGGGCTGGAGGCAGATACGCAGTATTTT
CASSAYGLEADTQYF
>.|TRBV7-8|TRBD1|TRBJ1-1
TGTGCCAGCAATCTTGGGACAGCGAGCACTGAAGCTTTCTTT
CASNLGTASTEAFF
>.|TRBV25-1|.|TRBJ2-1
TGTGCCAGCAGTCCCTATAGAGGGGGGGCCCGGAATGAGCAGTTCTTC
CASSPYRGGARNEQFF
>few|TRBV4-3|.|TRBJ2-6
TGCGCCAGCAGCCGGGGGGGCTCCGGGGCCAACGTCCTGACTTTC
CASSRGGSGANVLTF
>.|TRBV11-2|TRBD1|TRBJ1-6
TGTGCCAGCAGTTGGGACAGGGGGCAGTCACCCCTCCACTTT
CASSWDRGQSPLHF
>.|TRBV10-1|.|TRBJ2-7
TGCGCCAGCAGTGACAGGGTCGAGCAGTACTTC
CASSDRVEQYF
>few|TRBV5-1|TRBD2|TRBJ2-5
TGCGCCAGCAGCATTGGGATAGCGGGGGGCCGACAAGAGACCCAGTACTTC
CASSIGIAGGRQETQYF
>.|TRBV7-2|.|TRBJ2-1
TGTGCCAGCACTCTAGACCGACCGAGCTCCTACAATGAGCAGTTCTTC
CASTLDRPSSYNEQFF
>.|TRBV15|.|TRBJ1-5
TGTGCCACCAGCAGGGAGGACAGCAAGTCCAATCAGCCCCAGCATTTT
CATSREDSKSNQPQHF
>.|TRBV11-2|TRBD2|TRBJ2-1
TGTGCCAGCAGCTTAGGCGGGAGCTTGGGGCAGTTCTTC
CASSLGGSLGQFF
>.|TRBV5-1|.|TRBJ1-1
TGCGCCAGCAGCCCCCAGGGGCAGAACACTGAAGCTTTCTTT
CASSPQGQNTEAFF
>.|TRBV7-2|.|TRBJ1-2
TGTGCCCTAGGACGGGGGAGCGGCTATGGCTACACCTTC
CALGRGSGYGYTF
>.|TRBV2|.|TRBJ1-2
TGTGCCAGCAGTGAAGGACAACAGCTTTACTACACCTTC
CASSEGQQLYYTF
>.|TRBV2|TRBD2|TRBJ2-2
TGTGCCAGCAATGACTTCGGGGCGGGGGTGAACACCGGGGAGCTGTTTTTT
CASNDFGAGVNTGELFF
>once|TRBV4-1|.|TRBJ2-7
TGCGCCAGCAGCCCCAGAGAAGTCCGGGACTACGAGCAGTACTTC
CASSPREVRDYEQYF
>.|TRBV2|TRBD1|TRBJ1-5
TGTGCCAGCAGCATGACAGGGGGTAATCAGCCCCAGCATTTT
CASSMTGGNQPQHF
>.|TRBV6-1|TRBD1|TRBJ2-5
TGTGCCAGCAGGACAGGGGCCGGGCTGGGGGAGACCCAGTACTTC
CASRTGAGLGETQYF
>.|TRBV27|.|TRBJ1-4
TGTGCCAGCGGAAGACAGGTATTAGATGAAAAACTGTTTTTT
CASGRQVLDEKLFF